This T cell receptor (beta chain) came from a study of blood T cell repertoires in COVID-19. Study in general: Collection of acute and convalescent COVID-19 samples took place in the United States, Italy and Spain. The cDNA or gDNA used as material had been derived from T cells, B-cell-depleted T cells, or PBMCs.

Germline V lookup: CDR1 MNHEY, CDR2 SVGEGT. J gave up 2 bases and V 6 bases, and 3 bases lay outside the gene matches. There are 13 residues in the CDR3. In the study's own analysis: The assay estimated nucleated cells by amplifying reference gene primers. TCRdb's copy holds only in-frame clones and misses some; the assay was immunoSEQ multiplex PCR. The V and J calls and clone size were taken over from that table, and D and trimming were inferred from the DNA. The sample lists 150,000 to 200,000 clones; 60% to 80% were seen once. This sequence was found in a woman between 65 and 79 years old with acute or convalescent COVID-19. Sequenced sample: peripheral blood. The V call is TRBV6-2 or TRBV6-3, the J call TRBJ2-7, with 8 bases matching TRBD1. CDR3 in amino acids: CASSLRGPYEQYF. For the CDR3, the DNA is TGTGCCAGCAGCCTCAGGGGGCCCTACGAGCAGTACTTC.